These T cell receptor beta chains were read from a single sample in a study of shared clonotypes between healthy human individuals. This table comes from immunoSEQ multiplex PCR, and its TCRdb copy is limited to in-frame clones, with some not included. The data contain over 2 million clones, 92% of them singletons. Sequences were obtained from naive CD4+ T cells from PBMCs. Receptors originate from a man aged 18 to 30 in good health. Some clones in this sample may be carry-over from other donors' samples. CDR3s include the opening cysteine and the closing phenylalanine or tryptophan. D genes are given only for firm matches. Clone size is stated in some rows and not others, as once, few, many or a class when expanded.

size,V,J,D,CDR3,DNA
-,TRBV4-3,TRBJ1-4,TRBD1,CASSQERGRANEKLFF,TGCGCCAGCAGCCAAGAAAGGGGGCGCGCAAATGAAAAACTGTTTTTT
-,TRBV11-2,TRBJ2-7,-,CASSSLGGAYEQYF,TGTGCCAGCAGCTCCCTTGGTGGGGCCTACGAGCAGTACTTC
-,TRBV4-3,TRBJ2-1,TRBD2,CASSQAIGTSGDNEQFF,TGCGCCAGCAGCCAAGCTATTGGGACTAGCGGGGACAATGAGCAGTTCTTC
-,TRBV7-9,TRBJ2-3,TRBD1,CASSLRQGADTQYF,TGTGCCAGCAGCCTCCGACAGGGGGCAGATACGCAGTATTTT
-,TRBV11-3,TRBJ2-3,-,CASSFGHYNTDTQYF,TGTGCCAGCAGCTTTGGCCATTACAACACAGATACGCAGTATTTT
once,TRBV7-3,TRBJ1-1,TRBD1,CASSLGGQLNTEAFF,TGTGCCAGCAGCTTAGGGGGACAGCTGAACACTGAAGCTTTCTTT
-,TRBV18,TRBJ2-1,TRBD1,CASSPLGQANYNEQFF,TGTGCCAGCTCACCACTCGGACAGGCGAACTACAATGAGCAGTTCTTC
-,TRBV18,TRBJ2-1,TRBD2,CASSGGLAENNEQFF,TGTGCCAGCTCGGGGGGACTAGCGGAAAACAATGAGCAGTTCTTC
-,TRBV28,TRBJ2-7,-,CASSSPRRKFLNEQYF,TGTGCCAGCAGTTCCCCACGGCGGAAATTTTTGAACGAGCAGTACTTC
-,TRBV19,TRBJ1-3,-,CASSSSRFIGQSPADTIYF,TGTGCCAGTAGTTCCAGTAGGTTTATCGGGCAGTCCCCAGCGGACACCATATATTTT
-,TRBV6-5,TRBJ2-2,-,CASSTGELFF,TGTGCCAGCAGCACCGGGGAGCTGTTTTTT
-,TRBV7-9,TRBJ1-5,-,CASSQDGNQPQHF,TGTGCCAGCAGCCAGGACGGGAATCAGCCCCAGCATTTT
-,TRBV18,TRBJ2-7,TRBD1,CASSPPGQGTEQYF,TGTGCCAGCTCACCGCCGGGACAGGGGACTGAGCAGTACTTC
-,TRBV19,TRBJ2-1,TRBD1,CASTRQGSSYNEQFF,TGTGCCAGTACCCGACAGGGAAGCTCCTACAATGAGCAGTTCTTC
-,TRBV28,TRBJ2-1,TRBD2,CASRSSGSKNEQFF,TGTGCCAGCAGGAGTAGCGGGAGCAAAAATGAGCAGTTCTTC
-,TRBV4-3,TRBJ2-6,-,CASSQEVAGHSGANVLTF,TGCGCCAGCAGCCAAGAGGTAGCCGGGCATTCTGGGGCCAACGTCCTGACTTTC
-,TRBV28,TRBJ2-7,-,CASSLFGVYEQYF,TGTGCCAGCAGTTTGTTCGGAGTCTACGAGCAGTACTTC
-,TRBV6-6,TRBJ2-3,-,CASSYSSRGTDTQYF,TGTGCCAGCAGTTACTCTTCCAGGGGCACAGATACGCAGTATTTT
-,TRBV19,TRBJ1-2,-,CASSKGSAQTSYGYTF,TGTGCCAGTAGTAAAGGATCGGCGCAGACTTCTTATGGCTACACCTTC
-,TRBV28,TRBJ1-1,TRBD1,CASSFRGQGNTEAFF,TGTGCCAGCAGTTTCCGCGGACAGGGAAACACTGAAGCTTTCTTT
few,TRBV7-9,TRBJ1-1,TRBD1,CASSSPGGNTEAFF,TGTGCCAGCAGCTCCCCAGGGGGGAACACTGAAGCTTTCTTT
once,TRBV20-1,TRBJ1-2,-,CSASQGDGYTF,TGCAGTGCTAGTCAGGGAGATGGCTACACCTTC
-,TRBV5-1,TRBJ2-1,-,CASSGGRDTIYNEQFF,TGCGCCAGCAGCGGAGGTCGGGACACCATTTACAATGAGCAGTTCTTC
-,TRBV28,TRBJ2-1,TRBD2,CASSPTSGSYNEQFF,TGTGCCAGCAGTCCGACTAGCGGCTCTTACAATGAGCAGTTCTTC
-,TRBV28,TRBJ1-2,TRBD1,CASSSGQGVGYTF,TGTGCCAGCAGTTCGGGACAGGGGGTGGGCTACACCTTC
-,TRBV6-5,TRBJ2-6,-,CASSYEGRAGANVLTF,TGTGCCAGCAGTTACGAGGGTCGGGCTGGGGCCAACGTCCTGACTTTC
-,TRBV2,TRBJ1-3,-,CASSAFGTGGSGNTIYF,TGTGCCAGCAGTGCTTTTGGGACCGGAGGCTCTGGAAACACCATATATTTT
-,TRBV7-7,TRBJ2-3,TRBD2,CASSLGLAGSTDTQYF,TGTGCCAGCAGCTTAGGCCTAGCGGGGAGCACAGATACGCAGTATTTT
-,TRBV28,TRBJ1-2,-,CASSLQGEANYGYTF,TGTGCCAGCAGTCTTCAAGGGGAAGCTAACTATGGCTACACCTTC
-,TRBV25-1,TRBJ1-4,-,CASRMGQPNEKLFF,TGTGCCAGCAGGATGGGGCAGCCTAATGAAAAACTGTTTTTT
-,TRBV5-1,TRBJ1-3,-,CASSPFLQGPGNTIYF,TGCGCCAGCAGCCCTTTCTTACAGGGCCCTGGAAACACCATATATTTT
-,TRBV7-9,TRBJ2-7,TRBD2,CASSLGGAGVPEQYF,TGTGCCAGCAGCTTAGGAGGGGCGGGAGTGCCCGAGCAGTACTTC
once,TRBV11-2,TRBJ1-4,-,CASSLGAGDEKLFF,TGTGCCAGCAGCTTAGGGGCAGGGGACGAAAAACTGTTTTTT
-,TRBV27,TRBJ1-2,TRBD1,CASSFRQGGLNGYTF,TGTGCCAGCAGTTTTCGACAGGGTGGATTGAATGGCTACACCTTC
-,TRBV5-4,TRBJ2-2,TRBD1,CASSLGQGNTGELFF,TGTGCCAGCAGCTTGGGACAGGGTAACACCGGGGAGCTGTTTTTT
-,TRBV19,TRBJ2-1,TRBD1,CASNSYGTAYSEQFF,TGTGCCAGTAACTCGTACGGGACAGCGTATAGTGAGCAGTTCTTC
-,TRBV25-1,TRBJ2-3,TRBD2,CASSGAAGATDTQYF,TGTGCCAGTTCCGGAGCAGCGGGGGCCACAGATACGCAGTATTTT
-,TRBV4-1,TRBJ2-5,-,CASSQGVRRETQYF,TGCGCCAGCAGCCAAGGAGTGCGGCGAGAGACCCAGTACTTC
-,TRBV11-2,TRBJ2-5,-,CASSLGGEFRVKTQYF,TGTGCCAGCAGCTTAGGGGGGGAGTTTCGGGTAAAGACCCAGTACTTC
-,TRBV27,TRBJ2-7,TRBD1,CASSSTGAFNSYEQYF,TGTGCCAGCAGTTCGACAGGGGCCTTTAACTCCTACGAGCAGTACTTC
-,TRBV5-8,TRBJ2-5,-,CASNRQGGETQYF,TGTGCCAGCAACCGTCAGGGCGGAGAGACCCAGTACTTC
-,TRBV5-4,TRBJ2-3,-,CASSLAADTQYF,TGTGCCAGCAGCTTGGCTGCAGATACGCAGTATTTT
-,TRBV28,TRBJ2-2,TRBD1,CASSLSGTGATGELFF,TGTGCCAGCAGTCTTTCCGGGACAGGGGCCACCGGGGAGCTGTTTTTT
-,TRBV18,TRBJ2-2,TRBD1,CASSPGTGDTGELFF,TGTGCCAGCTCGCCCGGGACAGGGGACACCGGGGAGCTGTTTTTT
-,TRBV30,TRBJ1-2,-,CAWSVSGNNGYTF,TGTGCCTGGAGTGTCTCGGGTAATAATGGCTACACCTTC
-,TRBV7-9,TRBJ2-5,-,CASSLGTVQETQYF,TGTGCCAGCAGCTTAGGGACTGTCCAAGAGACCCAGTACTTC
-,TRBV10-3,TRBJ2-7,-,CAISEFGRSYIEQYF,TGTGCCATCAGTGAGTTCGGTCGAAGTTACATCGAGCAGTACTTC
-,TRBV9,TRBJ1-5,TRBD1,CASSITGTENQPQHF,TGTGCCAGCAGCATAACCGGGACAGAGAATCAGCCCCAGCATTTT
-,TRBV7-2,TRBJ1-5,-,CASSLVAGSNQPQHF,TGTGCCAGCAGCTTAGTTGCAGGAAGCAATCAGCCCCAGCATTTT
-,TRBV10-1,TRBJ2-7,-,CASSESRISYEQYF,TGCGCCAGCAGTGAGTCTAGAATTTCCTACGAGCAGTACTTC
-,TRBV5-1,TRBJ2-1,TRBD1,CASSLWSSGTGGGEQFF,TGCGCCAGCAGCTTGTGGTCCTCGGGGACAGGGGGTGGTGAGCAGTTCTTC
-,TRBV6-1,TRBJ1-1,-,CASSAVRSGRMNTEAFF,TGTGCCAGCAGTGCCGTTAGGAGTGGCAGGATGAACACTGAAGCTTTCTTT
-,TRBV30,TRBJ2-4,TRBD1,CAWSDRGYIQYF,TGTGCCTGGAGTGACAGGGGGTACATTCAGTACTTC
-,TRBV21-1,TRBJ2-7,-,CASSKRDRLAYEQYF,TGTGCCAGCAGCAAACGGGACAGACTCGCCTACGAGCAGTACTTC
-,TRBV11-2,TRBJ2-3,-,CASSLVVTSTDTQYF,TGTGCCAGCAGCTTAGTAGTTACGAGCACAGATACGCAGTATTTT
-,TRBV7-3,TRBJ2-3,-,CASSLNPGARDTQYF,TGTGCCAGCAGCTTAAACCCGGGGGCAAGAGATACGCAGTATTTT
-,TRBV6-5,TRBJ2-1,-,CASRPDPNNEQFF,TGTGCCAGCAGGCCCGACCCAAACAATGAGCAGTTCTTC
-,TRBV5-1,TRBJ2-7,-,CASSLWGPFYEQYF,TGCGCCAGCAGCTTGTGGGGCCCGTTCTACGAGCAGTACTTC
-,TRBV7-2,TRBJ2-5,-,CASSSLDVRTQYF,TGTGCCAGCAGCTCCTTGGACGTACGGACCCAGTACTTC
-,TRBV19,TRBJ1-2,-,CASRDRPGGYTF,TGTGCCAGTAGAGATAGGCCGGGCGGCTACACCTTC